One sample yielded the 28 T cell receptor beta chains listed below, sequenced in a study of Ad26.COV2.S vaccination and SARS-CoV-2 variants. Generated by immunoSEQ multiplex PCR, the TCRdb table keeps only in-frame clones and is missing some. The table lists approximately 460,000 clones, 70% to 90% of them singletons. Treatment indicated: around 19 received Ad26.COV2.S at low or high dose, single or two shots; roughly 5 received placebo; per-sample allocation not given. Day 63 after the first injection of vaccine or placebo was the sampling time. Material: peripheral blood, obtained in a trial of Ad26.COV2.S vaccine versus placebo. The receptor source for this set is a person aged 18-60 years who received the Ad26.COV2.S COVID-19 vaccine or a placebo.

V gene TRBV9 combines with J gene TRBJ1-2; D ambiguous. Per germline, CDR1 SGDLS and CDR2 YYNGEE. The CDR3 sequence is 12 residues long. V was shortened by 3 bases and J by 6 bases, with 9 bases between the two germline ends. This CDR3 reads CASSATWDGYTF. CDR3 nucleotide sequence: TGTGCCAGCAGCGCCACTTGGGATGGCTACACCTTC.

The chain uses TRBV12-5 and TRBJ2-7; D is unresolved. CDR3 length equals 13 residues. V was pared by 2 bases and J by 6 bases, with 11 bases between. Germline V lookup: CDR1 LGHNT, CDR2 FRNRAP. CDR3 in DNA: TGTGCTAGTGGTTTGATGCCAGGAACCGAGCAGTACTTC. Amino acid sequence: CASGLMPGTEQYF.

DNA for the CDR3: TGTGCCAGCAGCCGTACAGGGAATAATGAAAAACTGTTTTTT. Translated, it gives CASSRTGNNEKLFF. The rearrangement links TRBV7-9 to TRBJ1-4, with D perhaps TRBD1 (6 bases). Looked up from germline, CDR1 is SEHNR and CDR2 is FQNEAQ (reference sequence). This CDR3 comprises 14 residues. V was pared by 5 bases and J by 4 bases, with 11 bases between.

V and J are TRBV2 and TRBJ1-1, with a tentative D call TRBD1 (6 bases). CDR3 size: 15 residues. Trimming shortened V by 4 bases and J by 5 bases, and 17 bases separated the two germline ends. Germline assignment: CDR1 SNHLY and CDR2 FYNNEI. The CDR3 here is CASSALGTPRTEAFF. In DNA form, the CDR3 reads TGTGCCAGCAGTGCTCTCGGGACACCGAGGACTGAAGCTTTCTTT.

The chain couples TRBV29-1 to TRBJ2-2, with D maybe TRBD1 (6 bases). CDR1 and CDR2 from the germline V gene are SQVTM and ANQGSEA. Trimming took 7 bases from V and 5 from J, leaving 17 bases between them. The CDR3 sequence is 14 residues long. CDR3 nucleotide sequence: TGCAGCGCCAAACAGGGACATCAGACCGGGGAGCTGTTTTTT. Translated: CSAKQGHQTGELFF.

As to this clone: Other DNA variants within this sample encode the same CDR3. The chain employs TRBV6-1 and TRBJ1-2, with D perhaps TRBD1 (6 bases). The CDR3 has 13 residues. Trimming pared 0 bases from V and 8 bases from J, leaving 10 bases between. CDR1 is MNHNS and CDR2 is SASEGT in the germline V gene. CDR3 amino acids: CASSEAPGDGYTF. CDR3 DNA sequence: TGTGCCAGCAGTGAAGCCCCAGGGGACGGCTACACCTTC.

CDR3 residues: CASSVVVGGSNEQFF. The CDR3 nucleotides are TGTGCCAGCAGCGTAGTTGTAGGGGGTTCCAATGAGCAGTTCTTC. The V call is TRBV9, the J call TRBJ2-1, with D tentatively TRBD1 (6 bases). The germline gives CDR1 SGDLS, CDR2 YYNGEE. This CDR3 comprises 15 residues. V was shortened by 0 bases and J by 6 bases, with 13 bases between the two germline ends.

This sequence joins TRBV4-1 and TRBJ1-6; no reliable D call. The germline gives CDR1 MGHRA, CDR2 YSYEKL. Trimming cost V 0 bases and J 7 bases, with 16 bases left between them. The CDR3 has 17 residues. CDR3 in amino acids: CASSQDGRESYNSPLHF. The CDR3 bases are TGCGCCAGCAGCCAAGATGGACGGGAATCTTACAATTCACCCCTCCACTTT.

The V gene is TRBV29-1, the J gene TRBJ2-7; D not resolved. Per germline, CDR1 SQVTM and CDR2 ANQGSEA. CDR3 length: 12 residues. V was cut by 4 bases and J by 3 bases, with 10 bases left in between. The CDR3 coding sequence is TGCAGCGTTGTGGGTGGGATCTACGAGCAGTACTTC. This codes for CSVVGGIYEQYF.

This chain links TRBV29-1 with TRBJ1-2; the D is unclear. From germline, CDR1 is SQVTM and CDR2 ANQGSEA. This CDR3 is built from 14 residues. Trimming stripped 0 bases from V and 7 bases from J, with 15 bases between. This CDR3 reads CSVEERAASSGYTF. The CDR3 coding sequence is TGCAGCGTTGAAGAGAGGGCAGCCTCTAGTGGCTACACCTTC.

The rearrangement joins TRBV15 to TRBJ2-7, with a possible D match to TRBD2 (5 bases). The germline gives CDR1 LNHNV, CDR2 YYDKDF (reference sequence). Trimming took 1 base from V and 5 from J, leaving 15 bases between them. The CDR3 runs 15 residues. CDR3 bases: TGTGCCACCAGCAGAGGTCCGGTAGGACTCAACGAGCAGTACTTC. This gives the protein CATSRGPVGLNEQYF.

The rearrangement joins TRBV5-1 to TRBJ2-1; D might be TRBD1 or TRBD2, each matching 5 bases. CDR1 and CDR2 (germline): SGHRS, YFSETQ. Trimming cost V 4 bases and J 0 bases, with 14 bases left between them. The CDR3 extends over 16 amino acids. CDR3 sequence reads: CASSPLGDSSYNEQFF. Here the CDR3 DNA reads TGCGCCAGCAGCCCATTGGGGGATAGCTCCTACAATGAGCAGTTCTTC.

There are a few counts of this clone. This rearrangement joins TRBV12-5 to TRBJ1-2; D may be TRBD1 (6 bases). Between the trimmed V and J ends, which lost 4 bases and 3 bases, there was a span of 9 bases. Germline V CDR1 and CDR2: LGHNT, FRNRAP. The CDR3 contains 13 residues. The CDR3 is CASGSGGYYGYTF. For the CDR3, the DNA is TGTGCTAGTGGTTCCGGGGGCTACTATGGCTACACCTTC.

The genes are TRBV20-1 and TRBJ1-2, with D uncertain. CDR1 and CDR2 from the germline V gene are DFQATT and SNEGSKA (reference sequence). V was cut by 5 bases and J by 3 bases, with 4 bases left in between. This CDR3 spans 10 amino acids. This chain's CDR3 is CSAGHYGYTF. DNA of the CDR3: TGCAGTGCTGGACACTATGGCTACACCTTC.

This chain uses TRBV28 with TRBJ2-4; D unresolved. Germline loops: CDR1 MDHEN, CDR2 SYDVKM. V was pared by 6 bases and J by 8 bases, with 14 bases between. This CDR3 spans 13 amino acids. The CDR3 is CASRDYSEDIQYF. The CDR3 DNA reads TGTGCCAGCAGAGATTACTCAGAGGACATTCAGTACTTC.

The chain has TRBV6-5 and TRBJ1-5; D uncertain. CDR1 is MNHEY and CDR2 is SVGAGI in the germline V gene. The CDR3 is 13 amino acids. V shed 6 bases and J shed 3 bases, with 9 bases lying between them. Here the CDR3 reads CASSRAYNQPQHF. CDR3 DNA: TGTGCCAGCAGCCGGGCCTACAATCAGCCCCAGCATTTT.

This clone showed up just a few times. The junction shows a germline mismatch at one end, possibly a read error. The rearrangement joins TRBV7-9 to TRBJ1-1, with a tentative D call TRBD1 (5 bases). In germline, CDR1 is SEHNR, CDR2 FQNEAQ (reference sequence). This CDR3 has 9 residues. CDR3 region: CGAGTEAFF. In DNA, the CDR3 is TGCGGGGCGGGCACTGAAGCTTTCTTT.

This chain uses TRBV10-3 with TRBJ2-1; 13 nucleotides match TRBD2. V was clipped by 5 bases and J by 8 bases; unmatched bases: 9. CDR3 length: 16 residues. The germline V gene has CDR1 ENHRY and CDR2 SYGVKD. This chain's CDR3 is CAISHGTSGIEDEQFF. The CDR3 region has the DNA TGTGCCATCAGTCATGGGACTAGCGGGATCGAGGATGAGCAGTTCTTC.

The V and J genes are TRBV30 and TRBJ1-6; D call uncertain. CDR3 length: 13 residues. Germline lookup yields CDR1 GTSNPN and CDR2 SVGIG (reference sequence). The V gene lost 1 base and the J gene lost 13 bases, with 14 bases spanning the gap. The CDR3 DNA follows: TGTGCCTGGAGTGCCTGGACTACGGTGCCCCTCCACTTT. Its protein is CAWSAWTTVPLHF.

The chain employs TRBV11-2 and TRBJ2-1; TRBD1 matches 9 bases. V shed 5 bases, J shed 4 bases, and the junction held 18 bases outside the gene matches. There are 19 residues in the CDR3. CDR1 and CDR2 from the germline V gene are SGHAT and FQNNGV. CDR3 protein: CASSPVGGQGLFAYNEQFF. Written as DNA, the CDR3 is TGTGCCAGCAGCCCGGTCGGGGGACAGGGCCTATTCGCATACAATGAGCAGTTCTTC.

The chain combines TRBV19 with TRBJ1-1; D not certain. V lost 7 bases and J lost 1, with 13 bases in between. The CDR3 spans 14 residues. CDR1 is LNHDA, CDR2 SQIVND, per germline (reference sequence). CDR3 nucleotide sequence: TGTGCCAGTAAGTGGATGGGCGCGAACACTGAAGCTTTCTTT. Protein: CASKWMGANTEAFF.

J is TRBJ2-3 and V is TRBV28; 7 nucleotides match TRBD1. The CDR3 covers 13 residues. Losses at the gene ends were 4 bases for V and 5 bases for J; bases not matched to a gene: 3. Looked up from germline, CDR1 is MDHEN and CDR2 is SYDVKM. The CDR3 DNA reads TGTGCCAGCAGTTCGGGACAGATAGATACGCAGTATTTT. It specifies CASSSGQIDTQYF.

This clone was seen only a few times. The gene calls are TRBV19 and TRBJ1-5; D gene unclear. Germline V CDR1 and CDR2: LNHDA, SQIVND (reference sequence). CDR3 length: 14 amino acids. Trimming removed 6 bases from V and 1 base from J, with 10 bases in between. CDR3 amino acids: CASRRPGSNQPQHF. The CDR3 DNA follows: TGTGCCAGTAGACGCCCGGGAAGCAATCAGCCCCAGCATTTT.

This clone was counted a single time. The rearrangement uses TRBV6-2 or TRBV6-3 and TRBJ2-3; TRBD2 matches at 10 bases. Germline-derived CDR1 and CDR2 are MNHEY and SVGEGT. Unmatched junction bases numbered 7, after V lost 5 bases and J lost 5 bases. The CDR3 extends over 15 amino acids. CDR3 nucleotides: TGTGCCAGCAGTAACGAGGCTAGCGGGAGAGATACGCAGTATTTT. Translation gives CASSNEASGRDTQYF.

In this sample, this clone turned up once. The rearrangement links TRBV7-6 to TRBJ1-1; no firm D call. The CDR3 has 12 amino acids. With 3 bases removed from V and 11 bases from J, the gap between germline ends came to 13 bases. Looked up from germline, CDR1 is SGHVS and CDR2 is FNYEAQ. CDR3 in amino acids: CASSLGAGVAFF. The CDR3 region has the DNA TGTGCCAGCAGCTTGGGAGCCGGAGTGGCTTTCTTT.

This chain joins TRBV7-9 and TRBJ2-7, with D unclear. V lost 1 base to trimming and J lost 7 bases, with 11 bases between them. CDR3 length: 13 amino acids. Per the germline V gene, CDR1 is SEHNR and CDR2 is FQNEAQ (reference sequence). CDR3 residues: CASSLDVILEQYF. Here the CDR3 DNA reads TGTGCCAGCAGCTTAGACGTCATACTGGAGCAGTACTTC.

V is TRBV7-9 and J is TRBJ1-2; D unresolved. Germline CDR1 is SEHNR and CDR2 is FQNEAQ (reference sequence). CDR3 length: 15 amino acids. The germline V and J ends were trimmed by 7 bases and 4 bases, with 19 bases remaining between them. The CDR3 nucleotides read TGTGCCAGCACCCTTGATAAGGACCACCCCTATGGCTACACCTTC. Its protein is CASTLDKDHPYGYTF.

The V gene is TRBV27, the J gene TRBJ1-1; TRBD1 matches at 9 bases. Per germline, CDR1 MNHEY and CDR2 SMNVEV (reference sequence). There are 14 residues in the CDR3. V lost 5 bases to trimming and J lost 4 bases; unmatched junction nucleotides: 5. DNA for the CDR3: TGTGCCAGCAGTAGGTGGACAGGGGTCACTGAAGCTTTCTTT. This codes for CASSRWTGVTEAFF.